This T cell receptor beta chain was captured by sequencing in a study of cytomegalovirus exposure and HLA in healthy donors. A word on this clone: Its cognate antigen is unknown.

Study conclusions and caveats: TCR clusters originating in the first cohort tended to co-occur in the roughly 120 validation repertoires, according to a later analysis. Investigators reported 150 to 200 TCR beta chains as tied to cytomegalovirus.

Unmatched junction bases numbered 13, after V lost 7 bases and J lost 3 bases. The CDR3 covers 16 residues. Germline CDR1 SEHNR, CDR2 FQNEAQ (reference sequence). Profiling relied on immunoSEQ multiplex PCR, and the TCRdb table lists in-frame clones only, not all of them. The sample lists tens of thousands of clones, over 85% seen once, with 3.3% in the top ten. This clonotype was sampled from a man younger than 35 in good health and CMV-seronegative. The rearrangement uses TRBV7-9 and TRBJ2-3; 7 positions match TRBD2. Sequenced: PBMCs. This chain's CDR3 is CASITLGGEVTDTQYF. DNA for the CDR3: TGTGCCAGCATCACCCTGGGGGGGGAGGTAACAGATACGCAGTATTTT. Full variable domain (rest looked up from reference TRBV7-9 and TRBJ2-3): DTGVSQNPRHKITKRGQNVTFRCDPISEHNRLYWYRQTLGQGPEFLTYFQNEAQLEKSRLLSDRFSAERPKGSFSTLEIQRTEQGDSAMYLCASITLGGEVTDTQYFGPGTRLTVL.